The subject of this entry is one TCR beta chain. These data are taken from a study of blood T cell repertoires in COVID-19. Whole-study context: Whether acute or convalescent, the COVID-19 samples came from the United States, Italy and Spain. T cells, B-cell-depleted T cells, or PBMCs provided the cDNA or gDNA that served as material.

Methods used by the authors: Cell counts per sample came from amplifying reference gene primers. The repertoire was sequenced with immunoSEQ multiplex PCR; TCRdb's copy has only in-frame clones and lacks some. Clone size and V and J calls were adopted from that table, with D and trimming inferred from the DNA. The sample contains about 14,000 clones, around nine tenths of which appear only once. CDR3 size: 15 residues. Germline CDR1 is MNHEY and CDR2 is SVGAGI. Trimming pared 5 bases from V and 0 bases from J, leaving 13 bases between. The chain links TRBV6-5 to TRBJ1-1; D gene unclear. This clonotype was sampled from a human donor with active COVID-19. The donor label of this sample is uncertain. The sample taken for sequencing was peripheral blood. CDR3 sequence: CASSNAPGLNTEAFF. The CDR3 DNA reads TGTGCCAGCAGTAACGCCCCGGGGTTGAACACTGAAGCTTTCTTT.